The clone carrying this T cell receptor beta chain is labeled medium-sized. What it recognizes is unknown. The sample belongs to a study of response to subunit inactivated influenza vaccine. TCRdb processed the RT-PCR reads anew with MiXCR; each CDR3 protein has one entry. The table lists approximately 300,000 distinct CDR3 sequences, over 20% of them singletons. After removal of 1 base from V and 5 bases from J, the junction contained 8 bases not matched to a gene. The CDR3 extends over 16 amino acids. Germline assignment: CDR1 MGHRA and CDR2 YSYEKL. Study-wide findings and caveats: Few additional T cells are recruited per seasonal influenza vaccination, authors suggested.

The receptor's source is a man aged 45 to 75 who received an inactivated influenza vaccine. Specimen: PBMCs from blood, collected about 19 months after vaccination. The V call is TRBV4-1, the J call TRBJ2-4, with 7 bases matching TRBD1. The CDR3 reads CASSQGQGILQNIQYF. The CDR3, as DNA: TGCGCCAGCAGCCAAGGACAGGGCATTCTCCAAAACATTCAGTACTTC.